A selection of T cell receptor beta chains follows, all from one sample in a study of T cells after yellow fever vaccination. TCRdb fed the 5' RACE reads into MiXCR, producing one record per CDR3 protein. The sample has approximately 510,000 distinct CDR3 sequences; about a fifth are singletons. Sequenced here: PBMCs, sampled less than 25 days after the first yellow fever vaccination. The receptors stem from a man between 18 and 35 years old who received the YFV17D yellow fever vaccine. CDR3s include the opening cysteine and the closing phenylalanine or tryptophan. The D gene is left open where the match is weak. Not every row has a clone size; where given, it reads once, few, many or a size class.

clone_size,j_call,d_call,v_call,cdr3_aa,cdr3_nt
few,TRBJ2-3,.,TRBV28,CASSHPWVDTQYF,TGTGCCAGCAGTCATCCTTGGGTAGATACGCAGTATTTT
few,TRBJ2-2,.,TRBV20-1,CSALDSANTGELFF,TGCAGTGCTCTGGACAGCGCGAACACCGGGGAGCTGTTTTTT
.,TRBJ2-3,TRBD2,TRBV6-5,CASSNIAGGGDTQYF,TGTGCCAGCAGTAACATAGCGGGGGGCGGAGATACGCAGTATTTT
few,TRBJ2-3,.,TRBV7-8,CASSFLADKYSTDTQYF,TGTGCCAGCAGCTTCCTCGCGGACAAATATAGCACAGATACGCAGTATTTT
.,TRBJ2-1,TRBD1,TRBV6-2/TRBV6-3,CASSSLDRVHNEQFF,TGTGCCAGCAGTTCCTTGGACAGGGTACACAATGAGCAGTTCTTC
few,TRBJ2-6,.,TRBV27,CASSLVQGMSGANVLTF,TGTGCCAGCAGTTTAGTACAGGGTATGAGTGGGGCCAACGTCCTGACTTTC
.,TRBJ2-3,.,TRBV7-9,CASSPLGFTDTQYF,TGTGCCAGCAGCCCATTGGGATTCACAGATACGCAGTATTTT
few,TRBJ2-1,TRBD2,TRBV6-1,CASSELRGGSYNEQFF,TGTGCCAGCAGTGAACTGCGGGGGGGCTCCTACAATGAGCAGTTCTTC
.,TRBJ2-6,.,TRBV7-2,CASSLAASVAGANVLTF,TGTGCCAGCAGCTTAGCAGCCTCCGTCGCTGGGGCCAACGTCCTGACTTTC
few,TRBJ2-1,TRBD2,TRBV29-1,CSVELAGPYNEQFF,TGCAGCGTTGAATTAGCGGGACCCTACAATGAGCAGTTCTTC
few,TRBJ1-4,.,TRBV7-6,CASSQAATNEKLFF,TGTGCCAGCTCCCAGGCTGCAACTAATGAAAAACTGTTTTTT
few,TRBJ1-6,.,TRBV7-8,CASSLAEYPRSYNSPLHF,TGTGCCAGCAGCTTAGCGGAATACCCAAGGTCCTATAATTCACCCCTCCACTTT
.,TRBJ1-2,.,TRBV5-6,CASSLQGTDLIYGYTF,TGTGCCAGCAGCCTACAAGGGACCGATCTTATCTATGGCTACACCTTC
.,TRBJ2-1,TRBD2,TRBV7-2,CASSLAGTSGVNEQFF,TGTGCCAGCAGCTTGGCCGGGACTAGCGGGGTTAATGAGCAGTTCTTC
.,TRBJ2-1,.,TRBV11-1,CASTSLRDNEQFF,TGTGCCAGCACCTCTCTAAGAGACAATGAGCAGTTCTTC
few,TRBJ2-2,.,TRBV29-1,CSVVGYTGELFF,TGCAGCGTTGTGGGATACACCGGGGAGCTGTTTTTT
few,TRBJ1-5,.,TRBV20-1,CSARSNWESNQPQHF,TGCAGTGCTAGAAGCAACTGGGAGAGCAATCAGCCCCAGCATTTT
few,TRBJ2-7,.,TRBV7-2,CASSRMRDKQYF,TGTGCCAGCAGCCGTATGAGGGATAAGCAGTACTTC
.,TRBJ2-5,.,TRBV18,CASSPTGSQETQYF,TGTGCCAGCTCACCAACCGGGAGTCAAGAGACCCAGTACTTC
few,TRBJ1-1,.,TRBV14,CASSPKAGATEAFF,TGTGCCAGCAGCCCGAAGGCGGGAGCAACTGAAGCTTTCTTT
.,TRBJ1-6,.,TRBV25-1,CASSPAWVNSPLHF,TGTGCCAGCAGTCCTGCGTGGGTAAATTCACCCCTCCACTTT
.,TRBJ2-2,.,TRBV7-2,CASSPGHFANTGELFF,TGTGCCAGCAGCCCGGGACATTTCGCGAACACCGGGGAGCTGTTTTTT
few,TRBJ2-5,TRBD1,TRBV19,CASRRDPRRGRETQYF,TGTGCCAGTAGGAGGGACCCACGAAGGGGGCGAGAGACCCAGTACTTC
.,TRBJ2-1,.,TRBV4-3,CASSRWKGVNEQFF,TGCGCCAGCAGCCGATGGAAGGGGGTTAATGAGCAGTTCTTC
few,TRBJ2-5,TRBD2,TRBV7-7,CASSQRGKETQYF,TGTGCTAGCAGCCAGCGGGGAAAAGAGACCCAGTACTTC
.,TRBJ1-1,.,TRBV4-3,CASSQDNGIIAFF,TGCGCCAGCAGCCAAGATAACGGGATTATTGCTTTCTTT
.,TRBJ1-6,TRBD1,TRBV28,CASRESTGSSSPLHF,TGTGCCAGCAGAGAATCGACAGGGAGCAGTTCACCCCTCCACTTT
few,TRBJ2-3,TRBD2,TRBV27,CASSSPSGGTDTQYF,TGTGCCAGCAGTTCCCCCAGCGGGGGCACAGATACGCAGTATTTT
.,TRBJ2-3,.,TRBV18,CASSPTNARVQDTHYF,TGTGCCAGCTCACCAACGAATGCCAGAGTACAAGATACGCATTATTTT
few,TRBJ1-4,.,TRBV15,CATSRARGTTNEKLFF,TGTGCCACCAGCAGGGCCAGGGGCACAACTAATGAAAAACTGTTTTTT
few,TRBJ2-5,.,TRBV27,CASSQWGEETQYF,TGTGCCAGCAGCCAGTGGGGTGAAGAGACCCAGTACTTC
many,TRBJ1-2,.,TRBV7-2,CASTPPTTAVYGYTF,TGTGCCAGCACCCCTCCCACGACAGCCGTCTATGGCTACACCTTC
.,TRBJ2-3,TRBD1,TRBV4-1,CASSHRQGTDTQYF,TGCGCCAGCAGCCACCGACAGGGTACAGATACGCAGTATTTT
.,TRBJ2-1,.,TRBV5-4,CASSPDSYDNEQFF,TGTGCCAGCAGCCCTGACAGTTATGACAATGAGCAGTTCTTC
.,TRBJ2-1,.,TRBV4-3,CASSQDKSGASEQFF,TGCGCCAGCAGCCAAGATAAATCGGGGGCCAGTGAGCAGTTCTTC
.,TRBJ2-1,TRBD2,TRBV6-2/TRBV6-3,CASRLQGLVNEQFF,TGTGCCAGCAGACTACAGGGACTAGTTAATGAGCAGTTCTTC
many,TRBJ2-3,.,TRBV9,CASSGLPGLKMPGDTQYF,TGTGCCAGCAGCGGCCTCCCTGGACTAAAAATGCCGGGAGATACGCAGTATTTT
many,TRBJ2-4,.,TRBV7-2,CASSLARTAKNIQYF,TGTGCCAGCAGCTTAGCGAGGACAGCCAAAAACATTCAGTACTTC
.,TRBJ1-2,.,TRBV7-2,CASSGRTATFYGYTF,TGTGCCAGCAGCGGTCGGACAGCTACATTCTATGGCTACACCTTC
few,TRBJ2-1,TRBD1,TRBV6-1,CASSASPTGRIYNEQFF,TGTGCCAGCAGTGCCTCTCCGACAGGGCGAATCTACAATGAGCAGTTCTTC
.,TRBJ2-5,.,TRBV18,CASSPVSLGETQYF,TGTGCCAGCTCACCCGTGTCCTTAGGGGAGACCCAGTACTTC
.,TRBJ2-1,TRBD1,TRBV12-3/TRBV12-4,CASTVGGLFIEQFF,TGTGCCAGCACCGTAGGGGGCCTCTTCATTGAGCAGTTCTTC
.,TRBJ2-4,.,TRBV27,CASSVRGTGFGTKNIQYF,TGTGCCAGCAGTGTCCGCGGGACGGGATTTGGAACCAAAAACATTCAGTACTTC
.,TRBJ2-1,.,TRBV5-1,CASTFDSPDYNEQFF,TGCGCCAGCACCTTCGACTCGCCGGACTACAATGAGCAGTTCTTC
few,TRBJ1-1,.,TRBV24-1,CATSDGTSTEAFF,TGTGCCACCAGTGACGGGACATCCACTGAAGCTTTCTTT
few,TRBJ1-1,.,TRBV2,CASSGATHTEAFF,TGTGCCAGCAGTGGGGCCACTCACACTGAAGCTTTCTTT
.,TRBJ2-1,TRBD1,TRBV6-5,CASSYSRDRGRNEQFF,TGTGCCAGCAGTTACTCCCGGGACAGGGGTAGGAATGAGCAGTTCTTC
few,TRBJ1-6,.,TRBV7-2,CASSPYIYNSPLHF,TGTGCCAGCAGCCCGTACATCTATAATTCACCCCTCCACTTT
few,TRBJ2-3,.,TRBV6-5,CASSYSLAGGEDTQYF,TGTGCCAGCAGTTACTCTCTGGCCGGGGGCGAAGATACGCAGTATTTT
.,TRBJ1-6,.,TRBV27,CASSSRQQSSYNSPLHF,TGTGCCAGCAGTTCCCGACAGCAGAGCTCCTATAATTCACCCCTCCACTTT
.,TRBJ1-5,.,TRBV6-5,CASSYGAGLNQPQHF,TGTGCCAGCAGTTACGGGGCAGGCCTCAATCAGCCCCAGCATTTT